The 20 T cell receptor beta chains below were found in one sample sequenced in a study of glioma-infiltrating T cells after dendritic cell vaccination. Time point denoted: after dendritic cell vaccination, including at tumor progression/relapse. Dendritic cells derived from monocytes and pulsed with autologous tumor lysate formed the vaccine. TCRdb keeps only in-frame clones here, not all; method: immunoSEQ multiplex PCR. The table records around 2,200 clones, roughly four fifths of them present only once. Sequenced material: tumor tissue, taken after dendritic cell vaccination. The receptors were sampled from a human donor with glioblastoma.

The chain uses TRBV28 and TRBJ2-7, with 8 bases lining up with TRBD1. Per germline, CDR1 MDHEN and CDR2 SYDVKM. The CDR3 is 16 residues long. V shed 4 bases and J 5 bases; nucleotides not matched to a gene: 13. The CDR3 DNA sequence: TGTGCCAGCAGTTCCCCCGGACAGGGTAGTAGGGACGAGCAGTACTTC. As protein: CASSSPGQGSRDEQYF.

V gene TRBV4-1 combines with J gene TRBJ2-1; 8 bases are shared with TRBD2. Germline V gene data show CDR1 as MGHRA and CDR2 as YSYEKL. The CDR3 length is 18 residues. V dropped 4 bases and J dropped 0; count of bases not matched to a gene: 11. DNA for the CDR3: TGCGCCAGCAGCCCCCCTCTGCGGGAGGCCGCCTCCTACAATGAGCAGTTCTTC. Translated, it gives CASSPPLREAASYNEQFF.

The CDR3 region has the DNA TGCGCCAGCAGCTTGGCGAGCTCCTCTGGAAACACCATATATTTT. Its protein product is CASSLASSSGNTIYF. The rearrangement links TRBV5-1 to TRBJ1-3; D not resolved. Germline CDR1 reads SGHRS; CDR2 reads YFSETQ. The CDR3 runs to 15 residues. Trimming pared 0 bases from V and 0 bases from J, leaving 7 bases between.

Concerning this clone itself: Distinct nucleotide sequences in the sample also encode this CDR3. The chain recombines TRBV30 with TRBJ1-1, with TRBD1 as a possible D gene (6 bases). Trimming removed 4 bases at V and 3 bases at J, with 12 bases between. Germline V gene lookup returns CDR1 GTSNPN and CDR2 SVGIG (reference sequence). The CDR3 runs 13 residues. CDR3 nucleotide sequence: TGTGCCTGGACTCGGGACACCTACACTGAAGCTTTCTTT. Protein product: CAWTRDTYTEAFF.

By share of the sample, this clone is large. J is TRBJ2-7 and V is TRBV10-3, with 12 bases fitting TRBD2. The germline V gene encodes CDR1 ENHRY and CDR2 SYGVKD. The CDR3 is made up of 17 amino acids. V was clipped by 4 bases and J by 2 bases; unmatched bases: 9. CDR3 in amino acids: CAISGRTSGTQAYEQYF. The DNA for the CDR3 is TGTGCCATCAGTGGAAGGACTAGCGGGACACAAGCCTACGAGCAGTACTTC.

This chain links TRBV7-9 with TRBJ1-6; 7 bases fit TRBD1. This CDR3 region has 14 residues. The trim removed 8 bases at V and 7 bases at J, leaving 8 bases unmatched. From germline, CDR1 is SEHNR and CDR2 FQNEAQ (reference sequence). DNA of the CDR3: TGTGCCAGCGGACCACAGGGGAACAATTCACCCCTCCACTTT. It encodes CASGPQGNNSPLHF.

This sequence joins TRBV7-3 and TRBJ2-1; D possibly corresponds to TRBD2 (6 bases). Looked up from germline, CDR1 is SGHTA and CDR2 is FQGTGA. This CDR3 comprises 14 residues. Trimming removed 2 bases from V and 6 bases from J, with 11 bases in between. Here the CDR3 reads CASSLPGAGNEQFF. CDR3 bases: TGTGCCAGCAGCTTACCGGGAGCTGGCAATGAGCAGTTCTTC.

The CDR3 DNA sequence: TGTGCCAGCAGTCCCCGGGACAGACCGACCTATGGCTACACCTTC. This sequence encodes CASSPRDRPTYGYTF. V is TRBV27 and J is TRBJ1-2; 7 bases line up with TRBD1. This CDR3 comprises 15 residues. Trimming removed 5 bases from V and 4 bases from J; junction bases left unmatched: 10. Germline V gives CDR1 MNHEY, CDR2 SMNVEV (reference sequence).

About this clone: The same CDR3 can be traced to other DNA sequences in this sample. The CDR3 DNA follows: TGTGCCAGCAGTTTGGCTAGCGGCTCCTACGAGCAGTACTTC. Its protein product is CASSLASGSYEQYF. V gene TRBV28 combines with J gene TRBJ2-7; 7 bases agree with TRBD2. The V gene end was trimmed by 3 bases and the J gene end by 0 bases; junction bases not matched to a gene: 2. The length of the CDR3 is 14 residues. CDR1 is MDHEN, CDR2 SYDVKM, per germline.

The CDR3 region has the DNA TGTGCCAGCAGCCCCCAGGAGGGCCCCCACGAGCAGTACTTC. Its translation is CASSPQEGPHEQYF. This rearrangement joins TRBV7-9 to TRBJ2-7, with D perhaps matching TRBD2 (6 bases). CDR1 SEHNR and CDR2 FQNEAQ come from the germline V gene (reference sequence). V lost 5 bases and J 5 bases, leaving 16 bases between the germline ends. The CDR3 sequence is 14 residues long. The entire variable domain, with the rest obtained from reference TRBV7-9 and TRBJ2-7, is as follows: DTGVSQNPRHKITKRGQNVTFRCDPISEHNRLYWYRQTLGQGPEFLTYFQNEAQLEKSRLLSDRFSAERPKGSFSTLEIQRTEQGDSAMYLCASSPQEGPHEQYFGPGTRLTVT.

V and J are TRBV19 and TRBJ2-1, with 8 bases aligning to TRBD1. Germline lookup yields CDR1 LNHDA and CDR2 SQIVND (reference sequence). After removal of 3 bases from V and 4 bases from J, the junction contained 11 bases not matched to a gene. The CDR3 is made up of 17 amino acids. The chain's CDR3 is CASSILVRTGQYNEQFF. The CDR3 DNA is TGTGCCAGTAGTATTTTGGTTCGGACAGGGCAATACAATGAGCAGTTCTTC. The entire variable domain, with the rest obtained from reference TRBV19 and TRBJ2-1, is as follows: DGGITQSPKYLFRKEGQNVTLSCEQNLNHDAMYWYRQDPGQGLRLIYYSQIVNDFQKGDIAEGYSVSREKKESFPLTVTSAQKNPTAFYLCASSILVRTGQYNEQFFGPGTRLTVL.

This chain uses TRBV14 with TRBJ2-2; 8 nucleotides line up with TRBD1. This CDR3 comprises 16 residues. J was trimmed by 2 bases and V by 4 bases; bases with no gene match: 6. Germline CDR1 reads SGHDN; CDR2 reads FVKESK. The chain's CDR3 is CASSRTGTGNTGELFF. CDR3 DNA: TGTGCCAGCAGCCGAACCGGGACAGGAAACACCGGGGAGCTGTTTTTT.

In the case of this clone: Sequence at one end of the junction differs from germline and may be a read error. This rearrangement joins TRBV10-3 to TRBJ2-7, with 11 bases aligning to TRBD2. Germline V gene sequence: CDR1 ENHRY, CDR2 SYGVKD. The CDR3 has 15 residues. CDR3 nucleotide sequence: TGTACCATCAGTACTGTAGCGGGAGGGCAGTACGAGCAGTACTTC. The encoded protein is CTISTVAGGQYEQYF.

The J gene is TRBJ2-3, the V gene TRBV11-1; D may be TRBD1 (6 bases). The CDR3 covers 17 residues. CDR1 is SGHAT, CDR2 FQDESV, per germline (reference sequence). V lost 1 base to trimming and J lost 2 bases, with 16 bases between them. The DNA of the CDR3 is TGTGCCAGCAGCTTAGACCCGACAGGAGGATACACAGATACGCAGTATTTT. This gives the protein CASSLDPTGGYTDTQYF.

DNA of the CDR3: TGCGCCAGCAGCCCGGGTCTAGCGAGAAGGGTATCCTACGAGCAGTACTTC. This sequence encodes CASSPGLARRVSYEQYF. The rearrangement uses TRBV5-1 and TRBJ2-7, with D possibly being TRBD2 (6 bases). Germline V gene lookup returns CDR1 SGHRS and CDR2 YFSETQ. V lost 4 bases and J lost 1, with 21 bases in between. This CDR3 comprises 17 residues.

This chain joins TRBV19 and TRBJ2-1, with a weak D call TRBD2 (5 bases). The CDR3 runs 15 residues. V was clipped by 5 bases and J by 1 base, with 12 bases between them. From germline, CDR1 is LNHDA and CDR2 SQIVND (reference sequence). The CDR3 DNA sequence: TGTGCCAGTAGTGCCAAGCGGCCTTCCTACAATGAGCAGTTCTTC. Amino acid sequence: CASSAKRPSYNEQFF.

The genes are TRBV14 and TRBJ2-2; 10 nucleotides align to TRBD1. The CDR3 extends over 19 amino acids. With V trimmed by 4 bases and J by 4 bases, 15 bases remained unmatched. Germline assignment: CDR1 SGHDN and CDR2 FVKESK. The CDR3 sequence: CASSPNNRGTGVGTGELFF. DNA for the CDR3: TGTGCCAGCAGCCCGAACAACCGGGGGACAGGGGTAGGCACCGGGGAGCTGTTTTTT.

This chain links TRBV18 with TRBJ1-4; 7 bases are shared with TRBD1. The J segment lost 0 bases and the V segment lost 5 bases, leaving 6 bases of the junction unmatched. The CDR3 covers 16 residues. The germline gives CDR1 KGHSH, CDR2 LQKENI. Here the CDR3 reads CASSSDQGATNEKLFF. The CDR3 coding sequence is TGTGCCAGCTCATCGGATCAGGGGGCAACTAATGAAAAACTGTTTTTT.

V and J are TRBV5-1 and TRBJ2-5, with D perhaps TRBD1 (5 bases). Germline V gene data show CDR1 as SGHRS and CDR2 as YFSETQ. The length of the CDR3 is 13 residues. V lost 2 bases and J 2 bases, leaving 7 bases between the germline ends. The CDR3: CASSFDRQETQYF. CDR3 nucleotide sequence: TGCGCCAGCAGCTTTGACAGACAAGAGACCCAGTACTTC. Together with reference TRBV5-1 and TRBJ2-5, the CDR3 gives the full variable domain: KAGVTQTPRYLIKTRGQQVTLSCSPISGHRSVSWYQQTPGQGLQFLFEYFSETQRNKGNFPGRFSGRQFSNSRSEMNVSTLELGDSALYLCASSFDRQETQYFGPGTRLLVL.

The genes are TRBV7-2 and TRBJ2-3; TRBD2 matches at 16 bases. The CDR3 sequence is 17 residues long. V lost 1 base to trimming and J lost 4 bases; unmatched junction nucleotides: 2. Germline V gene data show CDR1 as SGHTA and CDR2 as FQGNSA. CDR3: CASSLVGLAGGSDTQYF. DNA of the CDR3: TGTGCCAGCAGCTTAGTGGGACTAGCGGGAGGGTCAGATACGCAGTATTTT. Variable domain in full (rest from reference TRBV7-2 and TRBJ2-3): GAGVSQSPSNKVTEKGKDVELRCDPISGHTALYWYRQSLGQGLEFLIYFQGNSAPDKSGLPSDRFSAERTGGSVSTLTIQRTQQEDSAVYLCASSLVGLAGGSDTQYFGPGTRLTVL.